This passage covers 24 T cell receptor beta chains from one sample sequenced in a study of T cell responses to AZD1222 COVID-19 vaccine. Generated by immunoSEQ multiplex PCR, the TCRdb table keeps only in-frame clones and is missing some. The sample carries about 120,000 clones, more than 70% recorded once. This specimen consisted of peripheral blood, obtained on day 0 of AZD1222 vaccination. The source is an adult in good health.

V is TRBV4-3 and J is TRBJ1-1, with D uncertain. Germline CDR1 and CDR2: LGHNA and YSLEER. The CDR3 extends over 18 amino acids. V was pared by 0 bases and J by 0 bases, with 17 bases between. CDR3 residues: CASSQEARKKDLNTEAFF. As DNA, the CDR3 is TGCGCCAGCAGCCAAGAGGCCAGAAAAAAAGATTTGAACACTGAAGCTTTCTTT.

The CDR3 coding sequence is TGTGCCAGCAGCTTGAGACAGTACTACGAGCAGTACTTC. This gives the protein CASSLRQYYEQYF. The rearrangement uses TRBV11-1 and TRBJ2-7; D perhaps matches TRBD1 (5 bases). Trimming left V 3 bases short and J 3 bases short, with 9 bases between. There are 13 residues in the CDR3. From germline, CDR1 is SGHAT and CDR2 FQDESV (reference sequence).

The V gene is TRBV5-1, the J gene TRBJ1-2; D perhaps matches TRBD1 (6 bases). CDR3 length equals 18 residues. Germline V gene sequence: CDR1 SGHRS, CDR2 YFSETQ. The V end lost 5 bases, the J end lost 0 bases, and 23 bases lay between the germline ends. The CDR3 DNA follows: TGCGCCAGCAGTCGGGAGCCGGTGGACAGTTACTCTAACTATGGCTACACCTTC. Encoded protein: CASSREPVDSYSNYGYTF.

The chain links TRBV28 to TRBJ2-6; weak D call: TRBD2 (6 bases). The V end lost 7 bases, the J end lost 0 bases, and 19 bases lay between the germline ends. The CDR3 is 18 residues long. CDR1 and CDR2 from the germline V gene are MDHEN and SYDVKM. The DNA of the CDR3 is TGTGCCAGCAATAGCGGTTTGCGATTGGGCTCTGGGGCCAACGTCCTGACTTTC. Translation: CASNSGLRLGSGANVLTF. Together with reference TRBV28 and TRBJ2-6, the CDR3 gives the full variable domain: DVKVTQSSRYLVKRTGEKVFLECVQDMDHENMFWYRQDPGLGLRLIYFSYDVKMKEKGDIPEGYSVSREKKERFSLILESASTNQTSMYLCASNSGLRLGSGANVLTFGAGSRLTVL.

The V gene is TRBV21-1, the J gene TRBJ2-7; the tabulated D call, TRBD1, remains unverified against the DNA. TRBV21-1 is classified as a pseudogene. CDR3 length: 14 residues. The CDR3 is CASSKAQGAYEQYF. The DNA of the CDR3 is TGTGCCAGCAGCAAGGCGCAGGGGGCCTACGAGCAGTACTTC.

This chain links TRBV7-9 with TRBJ2-7; perhaps TRBD1 as D (6 bases). The CDR3 runs 13 residues. Germline V gene data show CDR1 as SEHNR and CDR2 as FQNEAQ (reference sequence). The V end lost 5 bases, the J end lost 6 bases, and 14 bases lay between the germline ends. This chain's CDR3 is CASSRLGTREQYF. The CDR3 coding sequence is TGTGCCAGCAGCCGACTCGGGACACGCGAGCAGTACTTC.

The genes are TRBV3-1 (or the pseudogene TRBV3-2) and TRBJ2-3; D remains unclear. The CDR3 extends over 14 amino acids. CDR1 LGHDT and CDR2 YNNKEL come from the germline V gene (reference sequence). V was clipped by 3 bases and J by 1 base, with 8 bases between them. CDR3 in DNA: TGTGCCAGCAGCCATCCTAGTCGCACAGATACGCAGTATTTT. It is translated as CASSHPSRTDTQYF.

This chain connects TRBV28 to TRBJ1-5, with 9 bases fitting TRBD1. The CDR3 loop spans 18 amino acids. The germline V gene encodes CDR1 MDHEN and CDR2 SYDVKM. Germline trimming cut 8 bases from V and 0 bases from J; bases unmatched to any gene: 14. Written as DNA, the CDR3 is TGTGCCAGCCGGTTTAGACAGGGGGGCCCGCCTAGCAATCAGCCCCAGCATTTT. The encoded protein is CASRFRQGGPPSNQPQHF.

The J gene is TRBJ1-1, the V gene TRBV9; D may be TRBD1 (6 bases). Germline loops: CDR1 SGDLS, CDR2 YYNGEE. The CDR3 length is 13 residues. Trimming removed 4 bases from V and 4 bases from J, with 11 bases in between. The CDR3 DNA follows: TGTGCCAGCAGCACAGGGCTTCCCACTGAAGCTTTCTTT. This gives the protein CASSTGLPTEAFF.

This rearrangement joins TRBV7-9 to TRBJ1-1; 8 nucleotides match TRBD1. The CDR3 is made up of 15 amino acids. Germline V CDR1 and CDR2: SEHNR, FQNEAQ (reference sequence). With 5 bases clipped from V and 3 bases from J, the junction kept 8 bases outside the gene matches. CDR3 bases: TGTGCCAGCAGCCGTAGTGCAGGGGGCCACACTGAAGCTTTCTTT. This sequence encodes CASSRSAGGHTEAFF.

The V and J genes are TRBV5-1 and TRBJ1-3; D gene uncertain. Per the germline V gene, CDR1 is SGHRS and CDR2 is YFSETQ. The CDR3 sequence is 14 residues long. V dropped 4 bases and J dropped 0 bases, with 8 bases sitting between them. The CDR3: CASSPPSSGNTIYF. DNA of the CDR3: TGCGCCAGCAGCCCACCGAGCTCTGGAAACACCATATATTTT. Looking up the rest from reference TRBV5-1 and TRBJ1-3 gives the full variable domain: KAGVTQTPRYLIKTRGQQVTLSCSPISGHRSVSWYQQTPGQGLQFLFEYFSETQRNKGNFPGRFSGRQFSNSRSEMNVSTLELGDSALYLCASSPPSSGNTIYFGEGSWLTVV.

The gene calls are TRBV27 and TRBJ2-1; either TRBD1 or TRBD2 may fit D (6 bases each). Trimming shortened V by 5 bases and J by 0 bases, and 11 bases separated the two germline ends. Germline CDR1 MNHEY, CDR2 SMNVEV (reference sequence). CDR3 length: 15 amino acids. The chain's CDR3 is CASSRGVSSYNEQFF. The CDR3 DNA sequence: TGTGCCAGCAGTAGGGGGGTGAGCTCCTACAATGAGCAGTTCTTC.

The CDR3 region is CASSPNQGLAGEKQYF. In nucleotides, the CDR3 is TGTGCCAGCTCACCAAATCAGGGCCTAGCGGGAGAGAAGCAGTACTTC. This chain connects TRBV18 to TRBJ2-7; 10 positions match TRBD2. Germline V gives CDR1 KGHSH, CDR2 LQKENI. The CDR3 totals 16 residues. The V segment lost 2 bases and the J segment 8 bases; nucleotides outside the gene matches: 12.

The chain links TRBV4-1 to TRBJ1-4, with D unclear. The CDR3 covers 14 residues. Germline values: CDR1 MGHRA, CDR2 YSYEKL. V was clipped by 4 bases and J by 8 bases, with 14 bases between them. The CDR3 DNA reads TGCGCCAGCAGCCCGTTAGGGCTGGGAGAAAAACTGTTTTTT. Translation gives CASSPLGLGEKLFF.

The J gene is TRBJ2-2, the V gene TRBV24-1; D is undetermined. V shed 5 bases and J shed 1 base, with 7 bases lying between them. Germline V gene data show CDR1 as KGHDR and CDR2 as SFDVKD. This CDR3 contains 14 residues. CDR3 nucleotide sequence: TGTGCCACCAGTGGTCGGCAGAACACCGGGGAGCTGTTTTTT. This gives the protein CATSGRQNTGELFF.

Regarding this clone: The junction does not match germline at one end; this may be a read error. The chain employs TRBV7-8 and TRBJ1-6; D uncertain. This CDR3 spans 13 amino acids. Germline V gives CDR1 SGHVS, CDR2 FQNEAQ. The DNA for the CDR3 is TGTGCCAGCAGCTTAGCCGCACGGGCAGAATTGTACTTT. Residues: CASSLAARAELYF.

The chain links TRBV5-6 to TRBJ2-7; tentatively, D is TRBD2 (6 bases). V was cut by 0 bases and J by 6 bases, with 16 bases left in between. The CDR3 runs to 15 residues. The germline V gene has CDR1 SGHDT and CDR2 YYEEEE. This chain's CDR3 is CASSLVVLGTFEQYF. CDR3 in DNA: TGTGCCAGCAGCTTGGTTGTGTTAGGGACTTTCGAGCAGTACTTC.

The chain recombines TRBV6-1 with TRBJ1-4; a possible D gene is TRBD1 (6 bases). V was shortened by 1 base and J by 4 bases, with 13 bases between the two germline ends. There are 16 residues in the CDR3. Germline V lookup: CDR1 MNHNS, CDR2 SASEGT. The CDR3: CASSEGDTLLNEKLFF. CDR3 in DNA: TGTGCCAGCAGTGAAGGGGACACCCTCCTTAATGAAAAACTGTTTTTT.

This clone was observed a few times. The chain joins TRBV11-3 to TRBJ1-1, with a possible D match to TRBD1 (5 bases). The CDR3 length is 16 residues. Germline CDR1 is SGHNT and CDR2 is YENEEA. V lost 3 bases and J 3 bases, leaving 17 bases between the germline ends. In DNA form, the CDR3 reads TGTGCCAGCAGCTTGGGACCCGCGATTTCGGACACTGAAGCTTTCTTT. This codes for CASSLGPAISDTEAFF.

The chain is built from TRBV12-3 or TRBV12-4 and TRBJ2-7, with D possibly matching TRBD2 (7 bases). V was shortened by 3 bases and J by 7 bases, with 13 bases between the two germline ends. CDR3 length: 13 amino acids. The CDR3 here is CASSLGGAGEQYF. CDR3 nucleotide sequence: TGTGCCAGCAGTTTGGGGGGGGCTGGGGAGCAGTACTTC.

The chain employs TRBV9 and TRBJ2-3; 9 nucleotides line up with TRBD2. The CDR3 runs 15 residues. Germline lookup yields CDR1 SGDLS and CDR2 YYNGEE. V dropped 4 bases and J dropped 6; count of bases not matched to a gene: 9. Written as DNA, the CDR3 is TGTGCCAGCAGCACGTCCGTAGCGGGAGTGGATACGCAGTATTTT. It codes for CASSTSVAGVDTQYF.

The chain uses TRBV20-1 and TRBJ2-3; D is perhaps TRBD1 (5 bases). CDR3 size: 13 residues. Trimming pared 3 bases from V and 5 bases from J, leaving 12 bases between. Germline CDR1 reads DFQATT; CDR2 reads SNEGSKA (reference sequence). CDR3: CSASHRSRDTQYF. The CDR3 DNA follows: TGCAGTGCTAGTCACAGGTCAAGAGATACGCAGTATTTT.

The chain is built from TRBV7-2 and TRBJ2-3; unclear D gene. The CDR3 spans 14 residues. V was pared by 4 bases and J by 11 bases, with 19 bases between. Germline values: CDR1 SGHTA, CDR2 FQGNSA. The CDR3 DNA sequence: TGTGCCAGCAGCTCTCCCCCTTCTACCCCGGGGCAGTATTTT. Its translation: CASSSPPSTPGQYF.

The chain combines TRBV29-1 with TRBJ1-1; a possible D gene is TRBD1 (5 bases). The CDR3 length is 17 residues. V lost 4 bases and J lost 0, with 21 bases in between. The germline V gene encodes CDR1 SQVTM and CDR2 ANQGSEA. The CDR3 DNA follows: TGCAGCGTTGGAGGTCTAGGGACCGTGACCATGAACACTGAAGCTTTCTTT. Translated, it gives CSVGGLGTVTMNTEAFF.